The T cell receptor (beta chain) described here comes from a study of T cell changes during pregnancy in multiple sclerosis (dated by TCRdb to the late 2010s). At the level of the whole study: Changes in the T cell repertoire over the course of pregnancy were examined in this study in women with multiple sclerosis.

Libraries were made using the immunoSEQ multiplex PCR assay. TCRdb took this table from immuneACCESS and kept in-frame rearrangements with V and J called. Such tables lack part of the clones; where checked against another copy, unresolved V genes explain under half of the gap, and the rest is unexplained. The sample data list approximately 40,000 clones, and around nine tenths of these were observed just once. The ten most abundant clones make up 11% of the sample. The CDR3 starts with the cysteine, ends with the phenylalanine, and has 14 residues. Just the 42-base CDR3 DNA is kept, in frame starting at base 1. For this chain, trimming is 5 bases at the V end and 4 bases at the J end, and the number of junction bases without a gene match is 7. CDR1 and CDR2 (LNHDA, SQIVND) derive from the germline V gene (reference sequence). This clone was seen a single time. Its cognate antigen has yet to be identified. The sample holds no much larger clone one base away, and base qualities are not on file. Other DNA sequences within the sample encode an identical CDR3.

The sample was CD8+ T cells from peripheral blood mononuclear cells, taken in the third trimester of pregnancy. The receptor chain draws on TRBV19 and TRBJ2-7; TRBD1 agrees with 8 junctional bases. The TCR sequence derives from a female donor with multiple sclerosis, enrolled in a pregnancy study. The CDR3 protein: CASSPGTGAYEQYF. The nucleotides read TGTGCCAGTAGTCCCGGGACAGGTGCGTACGAGCAGTACTTC.